Sequencing of this T cell receptor (beta chain) was carried out in a study of blood T cells in healthy people across ages. A second about 7 to 11 cycle PCR used barcoded and J-beta primers. In TCRdb, the 5' RACE reads were re-called with MiXCR into one record per CDR3 protein. Of around 970,000 distinct CDR3 sequences listed, roughly 51% were seen once; the top ten hold 20% to 25%. Study-level points and caveats: Age showed a roughly linear inverse relationship with TCR beta diversity per million T cells.

The CDR3 sequence is 14 residues long. Germline assignment: CDR1 MNHEY and CDR2 SMNVEV (reference sequence). V lost 8 bases and J lost 0; bases outside the gene matches: 6. For this clonotype: The antigen is not known.

The sequence derives from a woman aged 55-69 years in good health. V is TRBV27 and J is TRBJ2-7, with 8 nucleotides matching TRBD2. The sequencing input was blood. In DNA, the CDR3 is TGTGCCAGCCTTCGGACTAGCAGCTCCTACGAGCAGTACTTC. Encoded protein: CASLRTSSSYEQYF.